This TCR beta chain appears in the sequencing data of a study of blood T cell repertoires in COVID-19. Study summary: The study drew acute and convalescent COVID-19 samples from the United States, Italy and Spain. Sample material is recorded as cDNA or gDNA derived from T cells, B-cell-depleted T cells, or PBMCs.

V shed 6 bases, J shed 5 bases, and the junction held 5 bases outside the gene matches. From germline, CDR1 is LNHDA and CDR2 SQIVND (reference sequence). The CDR3 sequence is 13 residues long. Methods used by the authors: Estimated nucleated cell counts came from reference gene primer amplification. The data were produced by immunoSEQ multiplex PCR, yet TCRdb's version contains in-frame clones alone and is incomplete. V and J calls and clone size are those listed in that table; D and trimming were worked out from the DNA. The sample has 95,000 or so clones, roughly 80% seen once. The receptor was derived from a human donor in a cohort sampled during active COVID-19. The sample was peripheral blood. The gene calls are TRBV19 and TRBJ1-1; TRBD1 matches at 8 bases. The CDR3 nucleotides read TGTGCCAGTAGGGACAGGGTCAGAACTGAAGCTTTCTTT. This translates into CASRDRVRTEAFF.